This T cell receptor (beta chain) came from a study of blood T cell repertoires in COVID-19. Study background: Both acute and convalescent COVID-19 samples were obtained from the United States, Italy and Spain. Sample material is recorded as cDNA or gDNA derived from T cells, B-cell-depleted T cells, or PBMCs.

V trimming: 11 bases; J trimming: 3 bases; junction bases outside the gene matches: 8. There are 15 residues in the CDR3. In germline, CDR1 is ENHRY, CDR2 SYGVKD. The table came from immunoSEQ multiplex PCR; TCRdb's copy has only in-frame clones and leaves some out. The top ten clones hold about 2.6% of a sample with some 220,000 clones, 88% of them seen once. V gene TRBV10-3 combines with J gene TRBJ2-2; 11 nucleotides line up with TRBD2. Input material: PBMCs or T cells enriched from blood (not recorded which). The TCR originated in a woman aged 25 to 39 who had recovered from COVID-19. For the CDR3, the DNA is TGTGCCTCCTCACTGACTAGCGGGGACACCGGGGAGCTGTTTTTT. Its protein is CASSLTSGDTGELFF.